One and the same sample provided the 26 T cell receptor beta chains below, sequenced in a study of CD8 T cells in ankylosing spondylitis. TCRdb processed the 5' RACE reads anew with MiXCR; each CDR3 protein has one entry. The data hold about 250,000 distinct CDR3 sequences, with roughly a tenth observed a single time. The sequencing input was blood, either unsorted or a sorted T cell fraction (not recorded which). All receptors derive from a male donor with ankylosing spondylitis or in good health (not recorded which).

Many counts were recorded for this clonotype. The V call is TRBV20-1, the J call TRBJ2-1; a weak D match, TRBD2 (6 bases). The CDR3 runs to 15 residues. V dropped 1 base and J dropped 3 bases, with 13 bases sitting between them. Germline V gives CDR1 DFQATT, CDR2 SNEGSKA (reference sequence). CDR3 loop: CSARGTTTIYNEQFF. The CDR3 DNA is TGCAGTGCTAGAGGGACTACAACTATCTACAATGAGCAGTTCTTC.

This clonotype was observed many times. J is TRBJ2-3 and V is TRBV12-3 or TRBV12-4; D remains unclear. V lost 1 base and J lost 9, with 5 bases in between. There are 11 residues in the CDR3. The CDR3 DNA sequence: TGTGCCAGCAGTTTAGGAATAACGCAGTATTTT. Translation: CASSLGITQYF.

This clonotype occurred a few times. This rearrangement joins TRBV5-7 to TRBJ2-7; D may be TRBD2 (5 bases). TRBV5-7 is flagged as an ORF with uncertain function. This CDR3 is 13 amino acids long. Trimming stripped 7 bases from V and 3 bases from J, with 14 bases between. The CDR3 reads CASAPGVYYEQYF. The CDR3, as DNA: TGTGCCAGCGCCCCCGGGGTGTACTACGAGCAGTACTTC.

This clonotype was detected many times. V is TRBV30 and J is TRBJ2-6, with D possibly being TRBD1 (6 bases). V was trimmed by 0 bases and J by 2 bases, leaving 17 bases between them. Germline V CDR1 and CDR2: GTSNPN, SVGIG (reference sequence). CDR3 size: 18 residues. The DNA of the CDR3 is TGTGCCTGGAGTGTACGTTGGGTCAGGGGAACTGGGGCCAACGTCCTGACTTTC. This encodes CAWSVRWVRGTGANVLTF.

The chain employs TRBV7-9 and TRBJ1-1; a possible D gene is TRBD1 (5 bases). The V gene's germline CDR1 is SEHNR and CDR2 FQNEAQ (reference sequence). The CDR3 is 13 residues long. Trimming took off 8 bases at V and 5 bases at J, with 15 bases between the two ends. CDR3 nucleotides: TGTGCCAGCGGGAGGCCAGGGAAGACTGAAGCTTTCTTT. Protein sequence: CASGRPGKTEAFF.

This chain uses TRBV6-5 with TRBJ1-6; D remains ambiguous. Germline V gene sequence: CDR1 MNHEY, CDR2 SVGAGI. The CDR3 has 15 amino acids. Trimming cost V 0 bases and J 8 bases, with 11 bases left between them. CDR3 sequence reads: CASSYSIPAYSPLHF. The CDR3 DNA follows: TGTGCCAGCAGTTACTCGATCCCAGCGTATTCACCCCTCCACTTT.

This chain links TRBV20-1 with TRBJ2-7; 8 nucleotides line up with TRBD1. Germline CDR1 reads DFQATT; CDR2 reads SNEGSKA (reference sequence). The CDR3 totals 14 residues. Unmatched junction bases numbered 7, after V lost 4 bases and J lost 2 bases. CDR3 nucleotide sequence: TGCAGTGCTAACGACAGGGGAGTTACCTACGAGCAGTACTTC. The encoded protein is CSANDRGVTYEQYF.

J is TRBJ1-5 and V is TRBV2, with a weak D call TRBD1 (6 bases). Trimming removed 6 bases at V and 7 bases at J, with 16 bases between. The CDR3 sequence is 14 residues long. CDR1 is SNHLY, CDR2 FYNNEI, per germline. CDR3 residues: CASSRDNEWQPQHF. The CDR3 DNA reads TGTGCCAGCAGCCGGGACAACGAATGGCAGCCCCAGCATTTT.

The chain is built from TRBV19 and TRBJ1-2; TRBD1 matches at 11 bases. The germline CDR1 and CDR2 sequences are LNHDA and SQIVND (reference sequence). V shed 6 bases and J 4 bases; nucleotides not matched to a gene: 10. This CDR3 has 16 amino acids. The CDR3, as DNA: TGTGCCAGTAGCACCCCAGGGACAGGGGGTACCTATGGCTACACCTTC. Protein product: CASSTPGTGGTYGYTF.

V usage is TRBV10-2 and J usage is TRBJ1-3; D perhaps matches TRBD1 (6 bases). Germline V gives CDR1 WSHSY, CDR2 SAAADI. V lost 9 bases and J 4 bases, leaving 19 bases between the germline ends. This CDR3 region has 15 residues. CDR3 coding DNA: TGCGCCAGTACGCCCTCGGGGGCGGCAGGAAACACCATATATTTT. Translation: CASTPSGAAGNTIYF.

This clonotype has just a few counts. This chain joins TRBV4-2 and TRBJ2-7; either TRBD1 or TRBD2 may fit D (5 bases each). In germline, CDR1 is LGHNA, CDR2 YNFKEQ. The CDR3 sequence is 15 residues long. Trimming removed 0 bases at V and 3 bases at J, with 12 bases between. The CDR3 here is CASSQEGDGIYEQYF. The CDR3 DNA is TGTGCCAGCAGCCAAGAGGGGGACGGAATCTACGAGCAGTACTTC.

In this sample, this clonotype turned up many times. The rearrangement links TRBV12-3 or TRBV12-4 to TRBJ2-2; D remains ambiguous. The CDR3 is made up of 13 amino acids. V was shortened by 5 bases and J by 4 bases, with 8 bases between the two germline ends. The CDR3 protein is CASSRQSTGELFF. Written as DNA, the CDR3 is TGTGCCAGCAGTCGCCAGTCCACCGGGGAGCTGTTTTTT.

As concerns this clonotype: Germline and junction disagree at one end, which may indicate a read error. This chain connects TRBV7-9 to TRBJ2-3; D call uncertain. Per germline, CDR1 SEHNR and CDR2 FQNEAQ (reference sequence). The CDR3 loop spans 9 amino acids. CDR3 sequence reads: CASRDTQYF. CDR3 nucleotides: TGTGCCAGCAGAGATACGCAGTATTTT.

The sample holds many counts of this clonotype. The junction departs from germline at one end; a sequencing error may be responsible. This chain connects TRBV7-9 to TRBJ1-6, with a weak D call TRBD1 (5 bases). The CDR3 extends over 16 amino acids. Germline assignment: CDR1 SEHNR and CDR2 FQNEAQ (reference sequence). The CDR3: CASSSYGTSFNSPLHF. The CDR3 DNA reads as TGTGCCAGCAGCTCTTATGGGACCTCCTTTAATTCACCCCTCCACTTT.

This clonotype was seen at least ten times. This sequence joins TRBV2 and TRBJ2-2; the D gene is possibly TRBD2 (5 bases). The CDR3 consists of 15 residues. The germline V gene encodes CDR1 SNHLY and CDR2 FYNNEI. Trimming took 4 bases from V and 1 from J, leaving 10 bases between them. The CDR3 DNA sequence: TGTGCCAGCAGTGGGGTAGGAGGGAACACCGGGGAGCTGTTTTTT. It translates to CASSGVGGNTGELFF. Together with reference TRBV2 and TRBJ2-2, the CDR3 gives the full variable domain: EPEVTQTPSHQVTQMGQEVILRCVPISNHLYFYWYRQILGQKVEFLVSFYNNEISEKSEIFDDQFSVERPDGSNFTLKIRSTKLEDSAMYFCASSGVGGNTGELFFGEGSRLTVL.

There are many counts of this clonotype. This sequence joins TRBV25-1 and TRBJ2-5, with TRBD1 as a possible D gene (6 bases). Germline-derived CDR1 and CDR2 are MGHDK and SYGVNS. V was cut by 2 bases and J by 4 bases, with 17 bases left in between. This CDR3 spans 16 amino acids. The CDR3 reads CASSEMRGGEGETQYF. In DNA form, the CDR3 reads TGTGCCAGCAGTGAAATGCGAGGGGGTGAGGGAGAGACCCAGTACTTC.

This clonotype occurred many times. The V gene is TRBV3-1, the J gene TRBJ2-1; either TRBD1 or TRBD2 may supply D (5 bases each). The CDR3 loop spans 16 amino acids. The ends were cut back, 5 bases at V and 0 bases at J, with 14 bases in the middle. In germline, CDR1 is LGHDT, CDR2 YNNKEL (reference sequence). The CDR3 spells CASSSRGPSSYNEQFF. CDR3 in DNA: TGTGCCAGCAGCAGCCGGGGCCCCAGCTCCTACAATGAGCAGTTCTTC.

Ten or more counts support this clonotype. The chain couples TRBV3-1 to TRBJ1-2; 8 bases are a match to TRBD1. Germline-derived CDR1 and CDR2 are LGHDT and YNNKEL (reference sequence). CDR3 length: 13 residues. The V segment lost 9 bases and the J segment 10 bases; nucleotides outside the gene matches: 13. The CDR3 here is CASQPSTGGNYTF. The CDR3 nucleotides read TGTGCCAGTCAGCCAAGTACAGGGGGTAACTACACCTTC.

This clonotype was picked up a small number of times. CDR3 residues: CASSERPGELFF. DNA of the CDR3: TGTGCCAGCAGTGAAAGGCCCGGGGAGCTGTTTTTT. The V and J genes are TRBV6-1 and TRBJ2-2; no definite D call. Deletions cut 2 bases from V and 6 bases from J, with 4 bases between. The germline gives CDR1 MNHNS, CDR2 SASEGT. The CDR3 runs to 12 residues.

In its sample, this clonotype was seen once. Since a much larger clone is just one base distant, this may be a read error. This CDR3 fails to terminate in the conserved phenylalanine or tryptophan, so it likely reflects a read error. The J gene is TRBJ2-7, the V gene TRBV5-1, with TRBD1 matching 9 bases. The germline gives CDR1 SGHRS, CDR2 YFSETQ. J gave up 5 bases and V 4 bases, and 7 bases lay outside the gene matches. The CDR3 consists of 14 residues. CDR3 protein: CASSPGTGWDEQYL. The CDR3, as DNA: TGCGCCAGCAGCCCCGGGACAGGGTGGGACGAGCAGTACTTA.

This clonotype was recorded many times. Here the CDR3 reads CASSWDSRTEQFF. The CDR3 nucleotides are TGTGCCAGCAGTTGGGACAGCCGCACTGAGCAGTTCTTC. The genes are TRBV12-3 or TRBV12-4 and TRBJ2-1; TRBD1 matches 7 bases. V was clipped by 4 bases and J by 9 bases; unmatched bases: 6. This CDR3 has 13 residues.

The J gene is TRBJ2-7, the V gene TRBV27; D possibly uses TRBD1 or TRBD2 (6 bases each). Germline V gives CDR1 MNHEY, CDR2 SMNVEV (reference sequence). The CDR3 sequence is 15 residues long. Trimming left V 1 base short and J 0 bases short, with 10 bases between. CDR3 bases: TGTGCCAGCAGTTTATACGGGGGCGTCTCCTACGAGCAGTACTTC. This encodes CASSLYGGVSYEQYF.

The chain recombines TRBV11-2 with TRBJ2-7; 7 nucleotides match TRBD1. J lost 3 bases, V lost 1 base, and 3 bases had no gene match. The germline V gene has CDR1 SGHAT and CDR2 FQNNGV. The CDR3 has 14 amino acids. Here the CDR3 reads CASSLGRQGYEQYF. In nucleotides, the CDR3 is TGTGCCAGCAGCTTAGGAAGACAGGGCTACGAGCAGTACTTC.

This clonotype was picked up many times. CDR3 coding DNA: TGTGCCAGCAGTCGCGGACTAACCCCCTCCTACGAGCAGTACTTC. As protein: CASSRGLTPSYEQYF. The gene calls are TRBV5-6 and TRBJ2-7; possibly TRBD2 for D (6 bases). Germline V gene lookup returns CDR1 SGHDT and CDR2 YYEEEE. The CDR3 runs to 15 residues. V lost 5 bases and J lost 0, with 15 bases in between.

This clonotype showed up many times. The chain uses TRBV20-1 and TRBJ1-1, with 8 nucleotides matching TRBD1. The CDR3 spans 13 residues. Germline V gene sequence: CDR1 DFQATT, CDR2 SNEGSKA (reference sequence). The trim removed 5 bases at V and 0 bases at J, leaving 2 bases unmatched. CDR3 region: CSASDRVNTEAFF. CDR3 nucleotide sequence: TGCAGTGCTTCGGACAGGGTGAACACTGAAGCTTTCTTT.

This clonotype appeared many times. This chain links TRBV12-3 or TRBV12-4 with TRBJ2-5; the match to TRBD2 covers 7 bases. This CDR3 is 15 amino acids long. Unmatched junction bases numbered 9, after V lost 3 bases and J lost 5 bases. The CDR3 sequence is CASSFGQGGRETQYF. For the CDR3, the DNA is TGTGCCAGCAGTTTTGGCCAGGGAGGGAGGGAGACCCAGTACTTC.